The 14 T cell receptor beta chains below all came from one sample that was sequenced in a study of regulatory T cells in long-lasting Graves disease. Relying on iRepertoire HTBI primers and Arm-PCR of CDR3 regions, the team built TCR beta libraries. TCRdb independently ran MiXCR on the multiplex PCR reads; one entry per CDR3 protein. The table has 500,000 or so distinct CDR3 sequences, 13% to 15% seen once. The time point: newly diagnosed GD, antithyroid drugs for less than 3 months. Researchers made the TCR library from RNA that was extracted from PBMCs. The sample was also reused in another study, on T cells in Graves' hyperthyroidism and ophthalmopathy.

The sample here was peripheral blood mononuclear cells (PBMCs), taken at new diagnosis, from a patient treated with antithyroid drugs. These receptor sequences come from a woman in her forties or fifties with Graves disease.

As for this clonotype: A much larger clonotype is one base distant, so this may be a read error. The V gene is TRBV11-2, the J gene TRBJ2-1; possibly TRBD2 for D (5 bases). This CDR3 spans 12 amino acids. CDR1 is SGHAT and CDR2 is FQNNGV in the germline V gene. CDR3 protein: CASTLAYNERFF. The CDR3 nucleotides are TGTGCCAGCACTCTAGCTTACAATGAGCGGTTCTTC.

As regards this clonotype: A much bigger clone sits one base away, suggesting this may be a read error. The chain links TRBV28 to TRBJ2-3; D is possibly TRBD2 (5 bases). V gave up 6 bases and J gave up 4 bases, with 14 bases separating them. CDR3 length: 14 amino acids. The germline CDR1 and CDR2 sequences are MDHEN and SYDVKM. This CDR3 is CASRGSISADTQYF. The CDR3 nucleotides are TGTGCCAGCAGGGGCAGTATTAGCGCAGATACGCAGTATTTT.

The rearrangement links TRBV9 to TRBJ2-1; 8 bases are a match to TRBD2. Germline lookup yields CDR1 SGDLS and CDR2 YYNGEE. V shed 0 bases and J 8 bases; nucleotides not matched to a gene: 7. The CDR3 is made up of 15 amino acids. CDR3 in amino acids: CASSVESGGIDEQFF. The DNA for the CDR3 is TGTGCCAGCAGCGTAGAATCGGGAGGGATAGATGAGCAGTTCTTC.

This clonotype was seen ten or more times. The chain couples TRBV5-1 to TRBJ2-6, with D uncertain. V lost 0 bases and J 4 bases, leaving 11 bases between the germline ends. This CDR3 spans 16 amino acids. In germline, CDR1 is SGHRS, CDR2 YFSETQ. The CDR3, as DNA: TGCGCCAGCAGCTTGGACCCTCTTGCCGGGGCCAACGTCCTGACTTTC. Translation: CASSLDPLAGANVLTF. Variable domain in full (rest from reference TRBV5-1 and TRBJ2-6): KAGVTQTPRYLIKTRGQQVTLSCSPISGHRSVSWYQQTPGQGLQFLFEYFSETQRNKGNFPGRFSGRQFSNSRSEMNVSTLELGDSALYLCASSLDPLAGANVLTFGAGSRLTVL.

The chain couples TRBV30 to TRBJ2-1, with D possibly TRBD2 on 5 matching bases. Trimming took off 3 bases at V and 9 bases at J, with 9 bases between the two ends. This CDR3 region has 11 residues. The germline CDR1 and CDR2 sequences are GTSNPN and SVGIG (reference sequence). DNA of the CDR3: TGTGCCTGGAGCGGAGGTGGTGAGCAGTTCTTC. It is translated as CAWSGGGEQFF. The variable domain in full, completed from reference TRBV30 and TRBJ2-1, reads SQTIHQWPATLVQPVGSPLSLECTVEGTSNPNLYWYRQAAGRGLQLLFYSVGIGQISSEVPQNLSASRPQDRQFILSSKKLLLSDSGFYLCAWSGGGEQFFGPGTRLTVL.

The chain couples TRBV2 to TRBJ1-1; 8 bases map to TRBD1. The CDR3 covers 14 residues. J gave up 4 bases and V 6 bases, and 7 bases lay outside the gene matches. Germline V gene lookup returns CDR1 SNHLY and CDR2 FYNNEI. CDR3 nucleotide sequence: TGTGCCAGCAGACAACAGGGGGGCGGCACTGAAGCTTTCTTT. This gives the protein CASRQQGGGTEAFF.

This clonotype appeared many times. The gene calls are TRBV29-1 and TRBJ1-1; D uncertain. Looked up from germline, CDR1 is SQVTM and CDR2 is ANQGSEA. CDR3 size: 12 residues. V dropped 8 bases and J dropped 1 base, with 11 bases sitting between them. The CDR3 DNA reads as TGCAGCACCAGGAGGGCGAACACTGAAGCTTTCTTT. The encoded protein is CSTRRANTEAFF. The entire variable domain, with the rest obtained from reference TRBV29-1 and TRBJ1-1, is as follows: SAVISQKPSRDICQRGTSLTIQCQVDSQVTMMFWYRQQPGQSLTLIATANQGSEATYESGFVIDKFPISRPNLTFSTLTVSNMSPEDSSIYLCSTRRANTEAFFGQGTRLTVV.

This clonotype was picked up a small number of times. The gene calls are TRBV11-2 and TRBJ2-7; 8 bases are shared with TRBD1. V was clipped by 5 bases and J by 5 bases; unmatched bases: 8. CDR3 length: 14 amino acids. From germline, CDR1 is SGHAT and CDR2 FQNNGV. DNA of the CDR3: TGTGCCAGCAGCGAGGACAGGGTCGGGAACGAGCAGTACTTC. Protein product: CASSEDRVGNEQYF.

To note about this clonotype: The conserved phenylalanine or tryptophan is not found at the CDR3 terminus, so this likely reflects a read error. V is TRBV7-9 and J is TRBJ2-2; 12 nucleotides agree with TRBD2. Germline loops: CDR1 SEHNR, CDR2 FQNEAQ (reference sequence). The CDR3 has 18 amino acids. V lost 5 bases to trimming and J lost 4 bases; unmatched junction nucleotides: 11. CDR3: CASSPPTGLAGITGELFL. CDR3 DNA: TGTGCCAGCAGCCCCCCGACAGGACTAGCGGGGATCACCGGGGAGCTGTTTCTT.

This clonotype came up many times. The chain carries TRBV19 and TRBJ2-1, with a possible D match to TRBD2 (6 bases). The CDR3 sequence is 14 residues long. Germline-derived CDR1 and CDR2 are LNHDA and SQIVND (reference sequence). V was clipped by 3 bases and J by 6 bases, with 12 bases between them. The DNA of the CDR3 is TGTGCCAGTAGTATTGGGACTCGAACCAATGAGCAGTTCTTC. This codes for CASSIGTRTNEQFF. Together with reference TRBV19 and TRBJ2-1, the CDR3 gives the full variable domain: DGGITQSPKYLFRKEGQNVTLSCEQNLNHDAMYWYRQDPGQGLRLIYYSQIVNDFQKGDIAEGYSVSREKKESFPLTVTSAQKNPTAFYLCASSIGTRTNEQFFGPGTRLTVL.

This clonotype has ten or more counts. The rearrangement uses TRBV2 and TRBJ1-2; D gene ambiguous. The germline gives CDR1 SNHLY, CDR2 FYNNEI. CDR3 length: 15 amino acids. Trimming left V 1 base short and J 5 bases short, with 14 bases between. CDR3 region: CASSEGPHRRYGYTF. The CDR3 DNA reads as TGTGCCAGCAGTGAAGGGCCACACCGGCGGTATGGCTACACCTTC. Together with reference TRBV2 and TRBJ1-2, the CDR3 gives the full variable domain: EPEVTQTPSHQVTQMGQEVILRCVPISNHLYFYWYRQILGQKVEFLVSFYNNEISEKSEIFDDQFSVERPDGSNFTLKIRSTKLEDSAMYFCASSEGPHRRYGYTFGSGTRLTVV.

This clonotype has at least ten counts. The chain employs TRBV28 and TRBJ2-5; D may match TRBD1 or TRBD2 (5 bases each). The length of the CDR3 is 12 residues. The germline CDR1 and CDR2 sequences are MDHEN and SYDVKM. Trimming shortened V by 7 bases and J by 7 bases, and 13 bases separated the two germline ends. The CDR3 bases are TGTGCCAGCACCTCCCCTGGGGGGACCCAGTACTTC. Its translation is CASTSPGGTQYF.

This clonotype was recorded a few times. The V call is TRBV5-1, the J call TRBJ1-6, with 9 bases lining up with TRBD1. V shed 4 bases, J shed 5 bases, and the junction held 7 bases outside the gene matches. This CDR3 spans 16 amino acids. Germline values: CDR1 SGHRS, CDR2 YFSETQ. CDR3: CASSPLGQGNNSPLHF. In nucleotides, the CDR3 is TGCGCCAGCAGCCCCCTAGGACAGGGGAATAATTCACCCCTCCACTTT.

This clonotype was seen many times. This chain connects TRBV24-1 to TRBJ1-2, with D maybe TRBD1 (6 bases). CDR1 is KGHDR and CDR2 is SFDVKD in the germline V gene. V lost 4 bases to trimming and J lost 4 bases, with 15 bases between them. The CDR3 loop spans 15 amino acids. CDR3 region: CATSDAGTSVYGYTF. The CDR3 bases are TGTGCCACCAGTGACGCCGGGACAAGTGTCTATGGCTACACCTTC.